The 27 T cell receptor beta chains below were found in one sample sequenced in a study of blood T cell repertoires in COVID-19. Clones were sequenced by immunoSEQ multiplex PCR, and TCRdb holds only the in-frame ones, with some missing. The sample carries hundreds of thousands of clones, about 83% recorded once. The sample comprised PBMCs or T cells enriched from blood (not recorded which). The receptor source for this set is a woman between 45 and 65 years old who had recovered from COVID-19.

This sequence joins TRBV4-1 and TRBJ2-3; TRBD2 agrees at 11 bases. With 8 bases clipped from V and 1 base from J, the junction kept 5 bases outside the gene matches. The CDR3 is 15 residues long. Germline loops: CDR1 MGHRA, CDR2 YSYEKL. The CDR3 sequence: CASSSLAGGTDTQYF. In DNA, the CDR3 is TGCGCCAGCTCTTCACTAGCGGGGGGCACAGATACGCAGTATTTT.

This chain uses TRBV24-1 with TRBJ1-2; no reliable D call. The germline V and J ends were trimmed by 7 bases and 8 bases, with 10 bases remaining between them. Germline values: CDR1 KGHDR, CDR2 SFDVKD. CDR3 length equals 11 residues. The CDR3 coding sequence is TGTGCCACCAGGACCCAGGCGGGCTACACCTTC. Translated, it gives CATRTQAGYTF.

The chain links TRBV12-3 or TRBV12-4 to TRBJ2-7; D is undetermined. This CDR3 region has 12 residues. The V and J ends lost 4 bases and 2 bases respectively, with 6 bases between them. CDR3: CASSSYAYEQYF. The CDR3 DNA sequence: TGTGCCAGCAGTTCTTATGCCTACGAGCAGTACTTC.

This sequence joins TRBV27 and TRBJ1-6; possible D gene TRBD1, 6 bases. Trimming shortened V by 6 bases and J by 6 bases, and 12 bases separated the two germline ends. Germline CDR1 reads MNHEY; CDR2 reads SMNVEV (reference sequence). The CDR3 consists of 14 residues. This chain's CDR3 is CASSVTGFNSPLHF. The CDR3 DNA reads TGTGCCAGCAGCGTGACAGGTTTTAATTCACCCCTCCACTTT.

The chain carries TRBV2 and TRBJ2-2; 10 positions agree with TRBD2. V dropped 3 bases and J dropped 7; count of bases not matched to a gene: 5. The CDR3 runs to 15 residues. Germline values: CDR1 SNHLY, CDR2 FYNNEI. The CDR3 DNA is TGTGCCAGCAGTGAGCTAGCGGGGGTAATCGGGGAGCTGTTTTTT. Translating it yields CASSELAGVIGELFF.

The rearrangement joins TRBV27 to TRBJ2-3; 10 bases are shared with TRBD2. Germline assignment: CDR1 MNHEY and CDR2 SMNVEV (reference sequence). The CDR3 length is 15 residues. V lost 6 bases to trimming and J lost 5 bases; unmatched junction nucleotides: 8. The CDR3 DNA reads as TGTGCCAGCAGCGGACTAGCGGTTGGGGAAGATACGCAGTATTTT. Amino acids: CASSGLAVGEDTQYF.

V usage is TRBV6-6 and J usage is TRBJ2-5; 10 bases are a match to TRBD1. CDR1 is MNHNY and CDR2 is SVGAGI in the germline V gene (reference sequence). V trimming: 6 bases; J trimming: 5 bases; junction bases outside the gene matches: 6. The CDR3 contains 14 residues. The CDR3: CASRTTGGPETQYF. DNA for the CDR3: TGTGCCAGCAGAACGACAGGGGGCCCGGAGACCCAGTACTTC.

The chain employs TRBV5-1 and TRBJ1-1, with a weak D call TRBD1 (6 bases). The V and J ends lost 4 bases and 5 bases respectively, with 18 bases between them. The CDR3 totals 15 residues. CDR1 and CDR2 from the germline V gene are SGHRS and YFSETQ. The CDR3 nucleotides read TGCGCCAGCAGCGCCGGGACACTGGGTGGGACTGAAGCTTTCTTT. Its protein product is CASSAGTLGGTEAFF.

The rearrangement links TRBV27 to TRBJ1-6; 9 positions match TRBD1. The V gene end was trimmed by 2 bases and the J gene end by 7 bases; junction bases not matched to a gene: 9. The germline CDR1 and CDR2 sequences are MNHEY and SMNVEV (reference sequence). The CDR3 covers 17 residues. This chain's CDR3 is CASSLQGQGSRNSPLHF. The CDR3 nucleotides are TGTGCCAGCAGTTTACAGGGACAGGGCTCGAGGAATTCACCCCTCCACTTT.

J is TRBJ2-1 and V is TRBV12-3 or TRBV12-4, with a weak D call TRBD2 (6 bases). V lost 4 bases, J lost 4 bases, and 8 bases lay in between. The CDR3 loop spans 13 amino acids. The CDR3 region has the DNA TGTGCCAGCAGTTGGCGGGGTTACAATGAGCAGTTCTTC. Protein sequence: CASSWRGYNEQFF.

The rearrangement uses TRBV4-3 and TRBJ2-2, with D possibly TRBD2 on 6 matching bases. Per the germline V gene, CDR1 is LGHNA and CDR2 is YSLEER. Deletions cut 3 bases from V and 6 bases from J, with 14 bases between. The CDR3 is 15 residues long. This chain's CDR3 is CASSQDHGTSGELFF. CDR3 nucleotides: TGCGCCAGCAGCCAGGACCATGGGACTTCCGGGGAGCTGTTTTTT.

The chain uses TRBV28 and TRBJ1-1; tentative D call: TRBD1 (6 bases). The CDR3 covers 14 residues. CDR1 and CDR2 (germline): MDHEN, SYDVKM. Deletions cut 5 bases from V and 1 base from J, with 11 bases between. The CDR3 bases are TGTGCCAGCAGTCCCCCGGACAGGAACACTGAAGCTTTCTTT. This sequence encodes CASSPPDRNTEAFF.

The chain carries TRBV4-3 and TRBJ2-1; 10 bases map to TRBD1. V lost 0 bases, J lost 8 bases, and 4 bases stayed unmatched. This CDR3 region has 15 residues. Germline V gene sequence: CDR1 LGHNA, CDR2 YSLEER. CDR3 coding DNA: TGCGCCAGCAGCCAAGAGACAGGGGGCATACATGAGCAGTTCTTC. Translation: CASSQETGGIHEQFF.

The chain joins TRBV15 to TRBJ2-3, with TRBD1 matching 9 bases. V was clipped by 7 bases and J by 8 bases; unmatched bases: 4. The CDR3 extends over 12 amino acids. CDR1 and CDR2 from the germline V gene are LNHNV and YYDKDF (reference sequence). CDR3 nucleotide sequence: TGTGCCACCATCATGGACAGGGGTACGCAGTATTTT. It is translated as CATIMDRGTQYF.

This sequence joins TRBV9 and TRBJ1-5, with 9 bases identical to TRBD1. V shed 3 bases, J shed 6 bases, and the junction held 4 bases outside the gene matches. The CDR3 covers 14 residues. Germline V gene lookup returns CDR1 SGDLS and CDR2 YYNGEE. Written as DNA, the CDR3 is TGTGCCAGCAGCGCCACAGGGGGCGTTCAGCCCCAGCATTTT. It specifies CASSATGGVQPQHF.

This CDR3 is CSGGVGQISETQYF. The CDR3 coding sequence is TGCAGCGGGGGAGTGGGACAGATCTCGGAGACCCAGTACTTC. The V call is TRBV29-1, the J call TRBJ2-5, with 7 positions matching TRBD1. With V trimmed by 7 bases and J by 5 bases, 13 bases remained unmatched. The CDR3 covers 14 residues. CDR1 is SQVTM, CDR2 ANQGSEA, per germline.

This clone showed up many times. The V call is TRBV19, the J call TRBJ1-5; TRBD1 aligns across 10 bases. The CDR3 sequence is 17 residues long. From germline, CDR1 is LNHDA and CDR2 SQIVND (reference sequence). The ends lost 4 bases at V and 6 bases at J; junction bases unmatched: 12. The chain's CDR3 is CASSTTGQGLNAQPQHF. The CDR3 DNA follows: TGTGCCAGTAGTACAACGGGACAGGGGTTGAACGCTCAGCCCCAGCATTTT. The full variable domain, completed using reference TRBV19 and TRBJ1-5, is DGGITQSPKYLFRKEGQNVTLSCEQNLNHDAMYWYRQDPGQGLRLIYYSQIVNDFQKGDIAEGYSVSREKKESFPLTVTSAQKNPTAFYLCASSTTGQGLNAQPQHFGDGTRLSIL.

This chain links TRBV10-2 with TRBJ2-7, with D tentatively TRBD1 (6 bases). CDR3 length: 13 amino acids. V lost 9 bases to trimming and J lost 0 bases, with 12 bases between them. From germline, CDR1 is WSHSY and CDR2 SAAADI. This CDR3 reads CASVSGDSYEQYF. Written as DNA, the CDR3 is TGCGCCAGTGTCTCAGGGGACTCCTACGAGCAGTACTTC.

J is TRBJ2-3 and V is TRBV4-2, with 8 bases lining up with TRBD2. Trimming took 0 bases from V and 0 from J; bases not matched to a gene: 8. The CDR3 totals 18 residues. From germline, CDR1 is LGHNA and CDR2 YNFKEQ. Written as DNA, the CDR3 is TGTGCCAGCAGCCAAGATCGCCCTCCGGGGGGGAGCACAGATACGCAGTATTTT. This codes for CASSQDRPPGGSTDTQYF.

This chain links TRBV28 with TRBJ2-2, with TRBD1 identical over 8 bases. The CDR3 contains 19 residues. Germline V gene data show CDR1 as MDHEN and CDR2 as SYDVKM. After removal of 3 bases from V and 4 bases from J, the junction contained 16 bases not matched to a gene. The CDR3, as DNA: TGTGCCAGCAGTTTTGGGGCAGGGGGCGAGCTCCCGGGCACCGGGGAGCTGTTTTTT. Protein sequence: CASSFGAGGELPGTGELFF.

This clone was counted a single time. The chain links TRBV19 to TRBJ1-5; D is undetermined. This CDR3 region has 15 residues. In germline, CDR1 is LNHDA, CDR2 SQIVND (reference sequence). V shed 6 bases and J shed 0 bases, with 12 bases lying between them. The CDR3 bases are TGTGCCAGTAGGGTCGGGATTTATAGCAATCAGCCCCAGCATTTT. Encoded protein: CASRVGIYSNQPQHF.

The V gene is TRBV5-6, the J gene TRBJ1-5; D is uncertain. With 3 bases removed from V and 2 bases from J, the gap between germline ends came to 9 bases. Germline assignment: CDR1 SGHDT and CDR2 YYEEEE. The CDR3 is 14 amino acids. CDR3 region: CASSSASGNQPQHF. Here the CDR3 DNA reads TGTGCCAGCAGCTCCGCCAGCGGCAATCAGCCCCAGCATTTT.

CDR3 sequence reads: CATSDLTVNYGYTF. In nucleotides, the CDR3 is TGTGCCACCAGTGATTTGACAGTGAACTATGGCTACACCTTC. V and J are TRBV24-1 and TRBJ1-2; D not resolved. Between the trimmed V and J ends, which lost 0 bases and 2 bases, there was a span of 6 bases. The CDR3 is 14 residues long. The germline V gene encodes CDR1 KGHDR and CDR2 SFDVKD.

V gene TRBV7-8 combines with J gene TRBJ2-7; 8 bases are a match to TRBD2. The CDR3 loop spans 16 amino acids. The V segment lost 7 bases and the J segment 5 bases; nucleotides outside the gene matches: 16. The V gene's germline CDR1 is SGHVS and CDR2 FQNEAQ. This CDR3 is CASTPQRGLGTHEQYF. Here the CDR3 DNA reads TGTGCCAGCACTCCCCAGCGGGGGCTCGGAACCCACGAGCAGTACTTC.

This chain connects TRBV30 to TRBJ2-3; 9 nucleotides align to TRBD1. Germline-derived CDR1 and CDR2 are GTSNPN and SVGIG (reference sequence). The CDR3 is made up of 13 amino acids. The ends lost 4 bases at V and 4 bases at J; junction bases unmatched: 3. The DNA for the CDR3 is TGTGCCTGGAAGGGACAGGGACCAGATACGCAGTATTTT. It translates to CAWKGQGPDTQYF.

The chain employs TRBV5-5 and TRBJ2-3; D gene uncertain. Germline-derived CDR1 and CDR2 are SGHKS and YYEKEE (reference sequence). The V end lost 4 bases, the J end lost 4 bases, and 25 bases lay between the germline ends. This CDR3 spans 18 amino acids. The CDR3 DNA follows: TGTGCCAGCAGCATGATAGAAGATTCGGCCAGGATCGCAGATACGCAGTATTTT. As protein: CASSMIEDSARIADTQYF.

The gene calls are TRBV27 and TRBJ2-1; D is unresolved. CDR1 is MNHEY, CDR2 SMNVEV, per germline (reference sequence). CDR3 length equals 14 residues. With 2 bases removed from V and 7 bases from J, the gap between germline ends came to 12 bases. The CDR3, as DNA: TGTGCCAGCAGTTTAAGTCCCCCGCGGAATGAGCAGTTCTTC. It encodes CASSLSPPRNEQFF.